A selection of T cell receptor beta chains follows, all from one sample in a study of T cells in tumors after PD-1 blockade. This table comes from immunoSEQ multiplex PCR, and its TCRdb copy is limited to in-frame clones, with some not included. The sample has roughly 5,100 clones, roughly 60% seen once. The sample was tumor tissue, taken after anti-PD-1 treatment. The receptors shown here come from a human donor with basal cell carcinoma. CDR3s include the opening cysteine and the closing phenylalanine or tryptophan. The order of the fields is clone size, V gene, CDR3 length, D gene, J gene, CDR3 protein, CDR3 DNA. The D gene is left open where the match is weak. The size field is filled for only some rows; it gives once, few, many or a size class.

NA	TRBV2	15	TRBD1	TRBJ2-3	CASSKTGVDTDTQYF	TGTGCCAGCAGTAAAACAGGGGTTGACACAGATACGCAGTATTTT
large	TRBV5-1	16	TRBD2	TRBJ2-1	CASSLAGTSPSNEQFF	TGCGCCAGCAGCTTGGCCGGGACTAGTCCAAGCAATGAGCAGTTCTTC
few	TRBV6-1	13	NA	TRBJ2-7	CASSEMWQFEQYF	TGTGCCAGCAGTGAAATGTGGCAGTTCGAGCAGTACTTC
NA	TRBV7-7	15	TRBD1	TRBJ2-2	CASSPRQGFTGELFF	TGTGCTAGCAGCCCACGACAGGGCTTCACCGGGGAGCTGTTTTTT
NA	TRBV6-5	13	NA	TRBJ2-7	CASRPRVTYEQYF	TGTGCCAGCAGACCGAGGGTTACCTACGAGCAGTACTTC
NA	TRBV5-1	17	NA	TRBJ2-2	CASSFVKWEGDTGELFF	TGCGCCAGCAGCTTCGTAAAGTGGGAGGGGGACACCGGGGAGCTGTTTTTT
NA	TRBV2	14	TRBD2	TRBJ2-1	CASRSEAGPHEQFF	TGTGCCAGCAGGTCGGAAGCGGGGCCCCATGAGCAGTTCTTC
few	TRBV5-6	14	TRBD1	TRBJ1-5	CASSSGQPNQPQHF	TGTGCCAGCAGCTCGGGACAGCCCAATCAGCCCCAGCATTTT
few	TRBV9	16	TRBD2	TRBJ2-2	CASSVGEGSNTGELFF	TGTGCCAGCAGCGTAGGGGAGGGCTCGAACACCGGGGAGCTGTTTTTT
NA	TRBV5-1	15	TRBD1	TRBJ1-6	CASSYGQGLGSPLHF	TGCGCCAGCAGCTACGGACAGGGTTTGGGTTCACCCCTCCACTTT
NA	TRBV7-8	13	NA	TRBJ2-7	CASRRTGTGEQYF	TGTGCCAGCAGGCGTACAGGGACGGGGGAGCAGTACTTC
few	TRBV27	16	TRBD2	TRBJ2-5	CASSFAGGRYQETQYF	TGTGCCAGCAGTTTCGCGGGGGGACGGTACCAAGAGACCCAGTACTTC
NA	TRBV4-1	14	TRBD1	TRBJ1-1	CASSAQGAQDEAFF	TGCGCCAGCAGCGCTCAGGGGGCGCAGGATGAAGCTTTCTTT
NA	TRBV3-1/TRBV3-2	13	NA	TRBJ1-1	CASSQVRGVGAFF	TGTGCCAGCAGCCAAGTTCGGGGGGTTGGCGCTTTCTTT
NA	TRBV5-1	15	NA	TRBJ2-1	CASSFSTTSYNEQFF	TGCGCCAGCAGCTTCTCGACTACCTCCTACAATGAGCAGTTCTTC
NA	TRBV6-1	14	TRBD1	TRBJ1-1	CASQRGQENTEAFF	TGTGCCAGCCAGAGGGGACAGGAGAACACTGAAGCTTTCTTT
few	TRBV15	13	NA	TRBJ2-2	CATRKRNTGELFF	TGTGCCACCCGGAAGCGGAACACCGGGGAGCTGTTTTTT
NA	TRBV4-1	17	TRBD1	TRBJ1-5	CASSQVRGTGGVQPQHF	TGCGCCAGCAGCCAAGTAAGGGGGACAGGGGGCGTTCAGCCCCAGCATTTT
few	TRBV6-2/TRBV6-3	15	NA	TRBJ1-1	CASSSTGGGRTEAFF	TGTGCCAGCAGCTCTACAGGAGGAGGACGCACTGAAGCTTTCTTT
NA	TRBV5-1	14	TRBD1	TRBJ1-1	CASSYETGGTEAFF	TGCGCCAGCAGCTACGAGACAGGGGGCACTGAAGCTTTCTTT
large	TRBV30	13	TRBD2	TRBJ2-5	CAALAGGGETQYF	TGCGCCGCTCTAGCGGGAGGAGGAGAGACCCAGTACTTC
NA	TRBV19	13	NA	TRBJ2-7	CASSGTASYEQYF	TGTGCCAGTAGTGGAACAGCCTCCTACGAGCAGTACTTC
NA	TRBV5-4	17	NA	TRBJ1-2	CASSLRLGTLDNYGYTF	TGTGCCAGCAGCTTAAGACTCGGGACGCTGGATAACTATGGCTACACCTTC
NA	TRBV29-1	13	NA	TRBJ2-5	CSVEIILGETQYF	TGCAGCGTTGAAATCATACTCGGGGAGACCCAGTACTTC
NA	TRBV4-2	14	NA	TRBJ2-7	CASSQEFGAYEQYF	TGTGCCAGCAGCCAAGAGTTCGGGGCCTACGAGCAGTACTTC
few	TRBV5-1	13	NA	TRBJ1-2	CASSLGGGYGYTF	TGCGCCAGCAGCTTGGGGGGAGGCTATGGCTACACCTTC
NA	TRBV25-1	12	NA	TRBJ1-1	CASSSDSRKAFF	TGTGCCAGCAGTTCGGACAGCCGGAAAGCTTTCTTT
NA	TRBV18	15	TRBD1	TRBJ1-6	CASSPMGQGQGPLHF	TGTGCCAGCTCACCGATGGGACAGGGCCAGGGGCCCCTCCACTTT
NA	TRBV5-4	14	TRBD1	TRBJ2-2	CASSSDRDTGELFF	TGTGCCAGCAGCTCGGACAGGGACACCGGGGAGCTGTTTTTT
once	TRBV27	14	NA	TRBJ1-2	CASSLGGFLDGYTF	TGTGCCAGCAGCCTGGGGGGGTTCTTAGATGGCTACACCTTC
NA	TRBV12-1	17	NA	TRBJ1-3	CASSFGVVRVRGNTIYF	TGTGCCAGCAGCTTTGGGGTGGTGAGGGTGCGGGGAAACACCATATATTTT
NA	TRBV20-1	14	NA	TRBJ2-2	CSASEGGKTGELFF	TGCAGTGCTAGTGAAGGGGGAAAGACCGGGGAGCTGTTTTTT
NA	TRBV4-1	15	NA	TRBJ1-3	CASSHGPVSGNTIYF	TGCGCCAGCAGCCATGGCCCGGTCTCTGGAAACACCATATATTTT
once	TRBV28	18	TRBD2	TRBJ2-3	CASSLGLAGGRSTDTQYF	TGTGCCAGCAGTTTGGGACTAGCGGGAGGGAGGAGCACAGATACGCAGTATTTT
NA	TRBV7-2	14	NA	TRBJ1-4	CASSFRVNNEKLFF	TGTGCCAGCAGCTTCCGAGTGAATAATGAAAAACTGTTTTTT
NA	TRBV29-1	12	NA	TRBJ2-3	CSVVGGTDTQYF	TGCAGCGTTGTAGGCGGCACAGATACGCAGTATTTT
large	TRBV9	14	NA	TRBJ2-3	CASSVYPHTDTQYF	TGTGCCAGCAGCGTATACCCACACACAGATACGCAGTATTTT
NA	TRBV9	12	NA	TRBJ2-2	CASSVGTGELFF	TGTGCCAGCAGCGTAGGCACCGGGGAGCTGTTTTTT
few	TRBV27	13	NA	TRBJ1-6	CASSLKTGTPLHF	TGTGCCAGCAGTTTAAAGACCGGGACACCCCTCCACTTT
NA	TRBV6-5	15	NA	TRBJ1-1	CASSYSMARNTEAFF	TGTGCCAGCAGTTACTCGATGGCCAGGAACACTGAAGCTTTCTTT
NA	TRBV9	14	NA	TRBJ1-2	CASSVAGTAYGYTF	TGTGCCAGCAGCGTAGCAGGGACGGCCTATGGCTACACCTTC
NA	TRBV20-1	15	TRBD2	TRBJ2-7	CSASKSSGSSYEQYF	TGCAGTGCTAGTAAGTCTAGCGGTAGCTCCTACGAGCAGTACTTC
NA	TRBV6-5	14	TRBD1	TRBJ2-7	CATKPGQGKVEQYF	TGTGCCACTAAACCGGGACAGGGAAAGGTAGAGCAGTACTTC
NA	TRBV3-1/TRBV3-2	13	NA	TRBJ2-3	CASSQDPGVTQYF	TGTGCCAGCAGCCAAGATCCGGGTGTTACGCAGTATTTT
NA	TRBV19	15	TRBD1	TRBJ1-2	CASNTGQLLNYGYTF	TGTGCCAGTAATACGGGACAGCTTCTTAACTATGGCTACACCTTC
NA	TRBV30	13	NA	TRBJ2-7	CAWNHVSSYEQYF	TGTGCCTGGAACCATGTGAGCTCCTACGAGCAGTACTTC
NA	TRBV12-2	16	NA	TRBJ2-5	CASRLFPGLGNWTQYF	TGTGCAAGTCGCTTATTCCCAGGACTAGGTAATTGGACCCAGTACTTC
NA	TRBV14	13	NA	TRBJ2-1	CASSQDRRNEQFF	TGTGCCAGCAGCCAAGATCGACGTAATGAGCAGTTCTTC
NA	TRBV5-1	15	NA	TRBJ2-7	CASRNGPASSYEQYF	TGCGCCAGCAGAAACGGACCCGCTAGCTCCTACGAGCAGTACTTC
medium-sized	TRBV10-3	13	NA	TRBJ2-5	CAIGTPLQETQYF	TGTGCCATCGGTACACCCCTCCAAGAGACCCAGTACTTC
NA	TRBV15	13	NA	TRBJ2-5	CATSRGGAGTQYF	TGTGCCACCAGCAGAGGGGGCGCCGGGACCCAGTACTTC
NA	TRBV11-1	12	NA	TRBJ2-7	CASSLELGEQYF	TGTGCCAGCAGCTTAGAACTCGGCGAGCAGTACTTC
few	TRBV5-1	15	NA	TRBJ2-2	CASSSAGTNTGELFF	TGCGCCAGCAGCTCCGCCGGGACAAACACCGGGGAGCTGTTTTTT